The 24 T cell receptor beta chains presented below share a single source sample, sequenced in a study of blood T cell repertoires in COVID-19 (TCRdb year 2020). The library was produced with the immunoSEQ multiplex PCR assay. Here the immuneACCESS table is served through TCRdb, limited to in-frame sequences with V and J called. Missing clones are a known gap in these copies; in checked studies unresolved V genes cover under half, and the rest lacks a known reason. This sample lists 60,000 to 85,000 clones; 80% to 90% were detected once. The top ten hold 9.5% to 13% of the sample. The sample taken for sequencing was peripheral blood. Receptor source: a man in his 60s with COVID-19, enrolled during active disease.

The genes are TRBV30 and TRBJ2-7; TRBD1 agrees at 9 bases. The germline V gene has CDR1 GTSNPN and CDR2 SVGIG (reference sequence). The ends lost 1 base at V and 4 bases at J; junction bases unmatched: 8. This CDR3 region has 15 residues. The CDR3 sequence: CAWSGKGQGQYEQYF. CDR3 nucleotides: TGTGCCTGGAGTGGAAAAGGACAGGGGCAGTACGAGCAGTACTTC.

The V call is TRBV30, the J call TRBJ1-2; TRBD1 matches 9 bases. There are 15 residues in the CDR3. With V trimmed by 4 bases and J by 3 bases, 9 bases remained unmatched. Germline V CDR1 and CDR2: GTSNPN, SVGIG (reference sequence). The CDR3 region is CAWIEGTGLYYGYTF. CDR3 DNA sequence: TGTGCCTGGATCGAGGGGACAGGGCTTTACTATGGCTACACCTTC.

The chain joins TRBV7-9 to TRBJ1-2, with 8 bases fitting TRBD1. The CDR3 covers 16 residues. Germline CDR1 reads SEHNR; CDR2 reads FQNEAQ (reference sequence). Trimming took 0 bases from V and 0 from J; bases not matched to a gene: 3. CDR3 protein: CASSLAGTGTNYGYTF. The CDR3 bases are TGTGCCAGCAGCTTAGCGGGGACAGGAACTAACTATGGCTACACCTTC.

V and J are TRBV9 and TRBJ2-7; possible D gene TRBD2, 6 bases. The V end lost 0 bases, the J end lost 4 bases, and 17 bases lay between the germline ends. Germline V gene data show CDR1 as SGDLS and CDR2 as YYNGEE. The CDR3 consists of 16 residues. The CDR3 loop is CASSVGARDLAYEQYF. The CDR3 DNA follows: TGTGCCAGCAGCGTAGGAGCGCGGGACCTGGCGTACGAGCAGTACTTC.

The chain joins TRBV25-1 to TRBJ1-3; no clear D gene. Looked up from germline, CDR1 is MGHDK and CDR2 is SYGVNS. The V end was cut by 3 bases, the J end by 0 bases, with 6 bases between. This CDR3 has 14 amino acids. For the CDR3, the DNA is TGTGCCAGCAGTGACCAGCGCTCTGGAAACACCATATATTTT. Translation gives CASSDQRSGNTIYF.

This clone turned up a few times. This chain links TRBV5-4 with TRBJ2-5; 13 bases are shared with TRBD2. The CDR3 is 16 amino acids. Germline loops: CDR1 SGHNT, CDR2 YYREEE (reference sequence). The V and J ends lost 4 bases and 1 base, in that order; junction bases with no gene match: 4. CDR3 DNA sequence: TGTGCCAGCAGCCCGGGGACTAGCGGGGCCCAAGAGACCCAGTACTTC. This gives the protein CASSPGTSGAQETQYF. The whole variable domain, remainder taken from reference TRBV5-4 and TRBJ2-5, is ETGVTQSPTHLIKTRGQQVTLRCSSQSGHNTVSWYQQALGQGPQFIFQYYREEENGRGNFPPRFSGLQFPNYSSELNVNALELDDSALYLCASSPGTSGAQETQYFGPGTRLLVL.

The chain couples TRBV6-2 or TRBV6-3 to TRBJ1-2; no clear D. CDR1 MNHEY and CDR2 SVGEGT come from the germline V gene. This CDR3 is 14 amino acids long. V lost 6 bases and J lost 8, with 19 bases in between. CDR3 nucleotide sequence: TGTGCCAGCAGCAGTGGGAGCCCCCGGTGGGGCTACACCTTC. Its protein is CASSSGSPRWGYTF.

The chain joins TRBV19 to TRBJ1-5; D is possibly TRBD1 (5 bases). Looked up from germline, CDR1 is LNHDA and CDR2 is SQIVND (reference sequence). The CDR3 is 16 residues long. Trimming shortened V by 6 bases and J by 5 bases, and 20 bases separated the two germline ends. CDR3 DNA sequence: TGTGCCAGTAGCCCGACCGGGCAGGGCCCTCATCAGCCCCAGCATTTT. It specifies CASSPTGQGPHQPQHF.

This chain links TRBV28 with TRBJ2-2; D might be TRBD2 (6 bases). The CDR3 spans 15 residues. Trimming left V 2 bases short and J 4 bases short, with 11 bases between. Germline V lookup: CDR1 MDHEN, CDR2 SYDVKM. CDR3 nucleotide sequence: TGTGCCAGCAGTTTAAACGGGGGTCGCACCGGGGAGCTGTTTTTT. Protein product: CASSLNGGRTGELFF.

This rearrangement joins TRBV9 to TRBJ1-1; D unclear. CDR1 is SGDLS, CDR2 YYNGEE, per germline. Trimming shortened V by 3 bases and J by 1 base, and 13 bases separated the two germline ends. This CDR3 is 15 amino acids long. In nucleotides, the CDR3 is TGTGCCAGCAGCGAACCCCCAAGCGGGAACACTGAAGCTTTCTTT. This sequence encodes CASSEPPSGNTEAFF. Together with reference TRBV9 and TRBJ1-1, the CDR3 gives the full variable domain: DSGVTQTPKHLITATGQRVTLRCSPRSGDLSVYWYQQSLDQGLQFLIQYYNGEERAKGNILERFSAQQFPDLHSELNLSSLELGDSALYFCASSEPPSGNTEAFFGQGTRLTVV.

As DNA, the CDR3 is TGCACCAGCAGCCAGGGAACTAGCGGGGGAGATAGAATACTAGCCAAAAACATTCAGTACTTC. Encoded protein: CTSSQGTSGGDRILAKNIQYF. The V and J genes are TRBV1 and TRBJ2-4; no DNA check was done on the table's D call, TRBD2. TRBV1 is assigned pseudogene status. CDR3 length equals 21 residues.

V is TRBV6-4 and J is TRBJ2-2; 7 nucleotides align to TRBD1. The germline V gene encodes CDR1 MRHNA and CDR2 SNTAGT. The CDR3 has 15 amino acids. Trimming removed 4 bases from V and 4 bases from J; junction bases left unmatched: 6. The CDR3 DNA reads TGTGCCAGCAGTGTAATAGGGGGCAGCACCGGGGAGCTGTTTTTT. The encoded protein is CASSVIGGSTGELFF.

The V call is TRBV6-5, the J call TRBJ2-7; TRBD1 aligns across 10 bases. The J segment lost 4 bases and the V segment lost 6 bases, leaving 9 bases of the junction unmatched. This CDR3 spans 15 amino acids. Germline values: CDR1 MNHEY, CDR2 SVGAGI. As DNA, the CDR3 is TGTGCCAGCAGCCGCGTTGGGGACAGGGGATACGAGCAGTACTTC. Encoded protein: CASSRVGDRGYEQYF.

This clone was counted only a few times. V gene TRBV7-9 combines with J gene TRBJ1-3; possibly TRBD1 for D (6 bases). The V and J ends lost 5 bases and 0 bases respectively, with 11 bases between them. The CDR3 sequence is 15 residues long. Germline lookup yields CDR1 SEHNR and CDR2 FQNEAQ (reference sequence). Here the CDR3 DNA reads TGTGCCAGCAGCGGACAGACCAACTCTGGAAACACCATATATTTT. Translated: CASSGQTNSGNTIYF.

The V and J genes are TRBV3-1 (or the pseudogene TRBV3-2) and TRBJ1-2; D is uncertain. The CDR3 runs 14 residues. Germline values: CDR1 LGHDT, CDR2 YNNKEL (reference sequence). V was shortened by 4 bases and J by 0 bases, with 9 bases between the two germline ends. This CDR3 reads CASSRGRTNYGYTF. The CDR3 bases are TGTGCCAGCAGCCGAGGTCGTACTAACTATGGCTACACCTTC.

This chain links TRBV5-1 with TRBJ2-2; D might be TRBD2 (5 bases). The germline V and J ends were trimmed by 7 bases and 6 bases, with 7 bases remaining between them. Germline CDR1 and CDR2: SGHRS and YFSETQ. CDR3 length equals 11 residues. The CDR3 nucleotides are TGCGCCAGCGAGGAGGCCGGGGAGCTGTTTTTT. This sequence encodes CASEEAGELFF. Full variable domain (remainder filled in from reference TRBV5-1 and TRBJ2-2): KAGVTQTPRYLIKTRGQQVTLSCSPISGHRSVSWYQQTPGQGLQFLFEYFSETQRNKGNFPGRFSGRQFSNSRSEMNVSTLELGDSALYLCASEEAGELFFGEGSRLTVL.

The genes are TRBV28 and TRBJ1-2, with D possibly matching TRBD1 (6 bases). Trimming stripped 5 bases from V and 6 bases from J, with 22 bases between. Germline values: CDR1 MDHEN, CDR2 SYDVKM. The CDR3 is made up of 16 amino acids. In nucleotides, the CDR3 is TGTGCCAGCAGTGCTCCGGTCGGGGGGCGAAAAGATGGCTACACCTTC. Amino acid sequence: CASSAPVGGRKDGYTF.

The rearrangement links TRBV5-1 to TRBJ2-7; 13 bases line up with TRBD2. This CDR3 comprises 17 residues. CDR1 and CDR2 (germline): SGHRS, YFSETQ. V was clipped by 4 bases and J by 3 bases; unmatched bases: 10. The CDR3 loop is CASSAGTSGILNYEQYF. The DNA for the CDR3 is TGCGCCAGCAGCGCCGGGACTAGCGGGATATTAAACTACGAGCAGTACTTC.

The J gene is TRBJ1-1, the V gene TRBV27; D is undetermined. Trimming removed 2 bases from V and 8 bases from J, with 21 bases in between. The CDR3 sequence is 16 residues long. Per germline, CDR1 MNHEY and CDR2 SMNVEV (reference sequence). CDR3 DNA sequence: TGTGCCAGCAGTTTAATCTTTGTCGGGAGGGTTTCGGAAGCTTTCTTT. It yields the protein CASSLIFVGRVSEAFF.

The chain is built from TRBV5-1 and TRBJ1-6; 9 bases map to TRBD1. The CDR3 is 15 amino acids. Germline V gives CDR1 SGHRS, CDR2 YFSETQ. With 4 bases clipped from V and 8 bases from J, the junction kept 7 bases outside the gene matches. The CDR3 nucleotides are TGCGCCAGCAGCACATGGACAGGGGCCGATTCACCCCTCCACTTT. The encoded protein is CASSTWTGADSPLHF.

This clone was seen only a few times. This chain uses TRBV27 with TRBJ2-1; 13 bases agree with TRBD2. The length of the CDR3 is 15 residues. J was trimmed by 12 bases and V by 5 bases; bases with no gene match: 10. CDR1 and CDR2 (germline): MNHEY, SMNVEV (reference sequence). The CDR3 DNA sequence: TGTGCCAGCAGTGCTGGGACTAGCGGGACGAGTTTGCAGTTCTTC. It codes for CASSAGTSGTSLQFF.

The chain uses TRBV6-5 and TRBJ2-7; D is undetermined. This CDR3 contains 12 residues. The V gene lost 6 bases and the J gene lost 4 bases, with 10 bases spanning the gap. Germline loops: CDR1 MNHEY, CDR2 SVGAGI. CDR3 sequence: CASSTSGYEQYF. In nucleotides, the CDR3 is TGTGCCAGCAGCACGTCCGGTTACGAGCAGTACTTC.

This chain links TRBV7-9 with TRBJ2-2; 7 positions agree with TRBD2. CDR1 and CDR2 (germline): SEHNR, FQNEAQ (reference sequence). The CDR3 totals 15 residues. V lost 3 bases, J lost 3 bases, and 4 bases stayed unmatched. The CDR3 region is CASSLGDYDTGELFF. The CDR3 coding sequence is TGTGCCAGCAGCTTGGGGGACTACGACACCGGGGAGCTGTTTTTT.

In its sample, this clone was seen once. The chain links TRBV29-1 to TRBJ1-2; possible D gene TRBD1, 5 bases. The CDR3 extends over 17 amino acids. Trimming pared 5 bases from V and 4 bases from J, leaving 26 bases between. Germline V gene sequence: CDR1 SQVTM, CDR2 ANQGSEA. CDR3 bases: TGCAGCGTTCAGGGTCCGGAAGGCATTTTCTTGTCCTATGGCTACACCTTC. Translating gives CSVQGPEGIFLSYGYTF.